These T cell receptor beta chains were read from a single sample in a study of cytotoxic CD8 clonotypes in ibrutinib-treated CLL. Sequencing was performed with immunoSEQ multiplex PCR; in TCRdb, only in-frame clones are kept and a portion is missing. Among some 140,000 clones listed, over 60% were seen once. The source material was PBMCs, sampled after 12 months of ibrutinib treatment. The receptors here all came from a human donor with chronic lymphocytic leukemia. CDR3s include the opening cysteine and the closing phenylalanine or tryptophan. The D gene is left open where the match is weak.

v_call: TRBV5-6; d_call: TRBD2; cdr3_length: 16; j_call: TRBJ2-2; cdr3_aa: CASSQLAGGRGGELFF
v_call: TRBV19; d_call: NA; cdr3_length: 15; j_call: TRBJ1-1; cdr3_aa: CASSPGGRLHTEAFF
v_call: TRBV7-8; d_call: NA; cdr3_length: 15; j_call: TRBJ2-7; cdr3_aa: CASSLILEYGYEQYF
v_call: TRBV7-2; d_call: NA; cdr3_length: 14; j_call: TRBJ1-2; cdr3_aa: CASSLGSGNYGYTF
v_call: TRBV6-1; d_call: TRBD1; cdr3_length: 14; j_call: TRBJ2-7; cdr3_aa: CASSENPGGSGQYF
v_call: TRBV7-6; d_call: NA; cdr3_length: 15; j_call: TRBJ1-1; cdr3_aa: CASRPLRGVNTEAFF
v_call: TRBV19; d_call: TRBD2; cdr3_length: 15; j_call: TRBJ2-3; cdr3_aa: CASSIWLAGTDTQYF
v_call: TRBV4-1; d_call: NA; cdr3_length: 17; j_call: TRBJ1-3; cdr3_aa: CASSQELTGEAGNTIYF
v_call: TRBV5-6; d_call: TRBD2; cdr3_length: 16; j_call: TRBJ2-7; cdr3_aa: CASSQRTSGSRYEQYF
v_call: TRBV25-1; d_call: NA; cdr3_length: 13; j_call: TRBJ1-1; cdr3_aa: CASSELGGREAFF
v_call: TRBV6-5; d_call: NA; cdr3_length: 14; j_call: TRBJ1-1; cdr3_aa: CASSYNGVVTEAFF
v_call: TRBV12-5; d_call: TRBD2; cdr3_length: 16; j_call: TRBJ2-3; cdr3_aa: CASGPGTSGSADTQYF
v_call: TRBV15; d_call: NA; cdr3_length: 15; j_call: TRBJ2-5; cdr3_aa: CATSRDRGLEETQYF
v_call: TRBV27; d_call: TRBD1; cdr3_length: 12; j_call: TRBJ2-7; cdr3_aa: CASSLAGGEQYF
v_call: TRBV29-1; d_call: NA; cdr3_length: 17; j_call: TRBJ2-6; cdr3_aa: CSGRPGSVPSGANVLTF
v_call: TRBV5-1; d_call: NA; cdr3_length: 15; j_call: TRBJ1-1; cdr3_aa: CASSLNGRLNTEAFF
v_call: TRBV9; d_call: NA; cdr3_length: 11; j_call: TRBJ2-1; cdr3_aa: CASSVAAEQFF
v_call: TRBV15; d_call: TRBD1; cdr3_length: 17; j_call: TRBJ1-5; cdr3_aa: CATSSTRQGLSNQPQHF
v_call: TRBV19; d_call: TRBD2; cdr3_length: 15; j_call: TRBJ2-2; cdr3_aa: CASSRAGGPAGELFF
v_call: TRBV5-6; d_call: NA; cdr3_length: 13; j_call: TRBJ1-2; cdr3_aa: CASSKPGWYGYTF
v_call: TRBV18; d_call: NA; cdr3_length: 16; j_call: TRBJ2-5; cdr3_aa: CASSPTGEAGQETQYF
v_call: TRBV29-1; d_call: TRBD2; cdr3_length: 14; j_call: TRBJ2-5; cdr3_aa: CSVVLAGEGETQYF
v_call: TRBV6-5; d_call: NA; cdr3_length: 13; j_call: TRBJ1-3; cdr3_aa: CASSFLGQNTIYF
v_call: TRBV7-5; d_call: NA; cdr3_length: 16; j_call: TRBJ1-2; cdr3_aa: CVRSQRLARKYYGYTF
v_call: TRBV4-3; d_call: TRBD2; cdr3_length: 16; j_call: TRBJ2-1; cdr3_aa: CASSQQGLAAGNEQFF
v_call: TRBV5-4; d_call: NA; cdr3_length: 14; j_call: TRBJ1-2; cdr3_aa: CASSFRGGNYGYTF
v_call: TRBV28; d_call: NA; cdr3_length: 14; j_call: TRBJ1-1; cdr3_aa: CASSTGQMNTEAFF
v_call: TRBV21-1; d_call: NA; cdr3_length: 16; j_call: TRBJ2-7; cdr3_aa: CASSKVGSSGTYEQYF
v_call: TRBV18; d_call: NA; cdr3_length: 12; j_call: TRBJ2-2; cdr3_aa: CASSLFTGELFF
v_call: TRBV29-1; d_call: TRBD1; cdr3_length: 13; j_call: TRBJ2-1; cdr3_aa: CSGTGIPNNEQFF
v_call: TRBV9; d_call: NA; cdr3_length: 13; j_call: TRBJ2-1; cdr3_aa: CASSVDLRNEQFF
v_call: TRBV9; d_call: NA; cdr3_length: 15; j_call: TRBJ2-2; cdr3_aa: CASSGDRDYTGELFF
v_call: TRBV7-9; d_call: NA; cdr3_length: 14; j_call: TRBJ1-2; cdr3_aa: CASSLLGVGYGYTF
v_call: TRBV27; d_call: NA; cdr3_length: 13; j_call: TRBJ2-7; cdr3_aa: CASSGPLAYEQYF
v_call: TRBV10-3; d_call: NA; cdr3_length: 13; j_call: TRBJ2-7; cdr3_aa: CAISVNENYEQYF
v_call: TRBV21-1; d_call: NA; cdr3_length: 17; j_call: TRBJ1-1; cdr3_aa: CASTRRSTGETNTEAFF
v_call: TRBV12-5; d_call: NA; cdr3_length: 12; j_call: TRBJ2-1; cdr3_aa: CASGDGGNEQFF
v_call: TRBV19; d_call: TRBD2; cdr3_length: 15; j_call: TRBJ2-1; cdr3_aa: CASSIGAGGLNEQFF
v_call: TRBV6-5; d_call: TRBD1; cdr3_length: 15; j_call: TRBJ2-1; cdr3_aa: CASSLKTGVRYEQFF
v_call: TRBV27; d_call: NA; cdr3_length: 15; j_call: TRBJ1-5; cdr3_aa: CASSGPGGGNQPQHF